This T cell receptor beta chain was documented in a study of OX40 agonist ivuxolimab in advanced cancers. CDR1 SGHTA and CDR2 FQGNSA come from the germline V gene. There are 16 residues in the CDR3. Trimming stripped 3 bases from V and 1 base from J, with 13 bases between. TCRdb's copy holds only in-frame clones and misses some; the assay was immunoSEQ multiplex PCR. The profile shows 15,000 to 20,000 clones, roughly 90% of them singletons. The sample was CD4+ or CD8+ T cells sorted from blood, taken in a trial of the OX40 agonist ivuxolimab. The rearrangement joins TRBV7-2 to TRBJ2-1; weak D call: TRBD1 (6 bases). This receptor was identified in an adult with an advanced solid tumor such as melanoma, head and neck, liver or kidney cancer. CDR3 in amino acids: CASSLEQGFSYNEQFF. The CDR3 DNA sequence: TGTGCCAGCAGCTTGGAACAGGGCTTTTCCTACAATGAGCAGTTCTTC.